The T cell receptor beta chain described here comes from a study of Graves' ophthalmopathy and Graves' hyperthyroidism. RNA transcripts provided the template for amplifying TCR beta CDR3 regions. First-round RT-PCR relied on HTBI primers, and a second-round multiplex PCR came next. Each CDR3 protein is one row after TCRdb ran MiXCR on the multiplex PCR reads. The sample contains 230,000 or so distinct CDR3 sequences, 45% of which appear only once. The study's findings and limits: A classifier, a 13-signature model, separated ophthalmopathy from stable hyperthyroidism with 87.88% sensitivity and about 83% specificity. Most clonotypes expanded in thyroid above 0.001 frequency were present in blood too.

For this clonotype: What it binds is unknown.

Trimming at V came to 6 bases and at J to 6 bases, leaving 7 bases not matched to a gene. The CDR3 has 14 residues. The germline CDR1 and CDR2 sequences are SNHLY and FYNNEI. Each donor who had ophthalmopathy showed moderate-to-severe activity, a CAS of ≥3, a NOSPECS of ≥4, and a duration under 3 months. The V and J genes are TRBV2 and TRBJ1-4; 7 bases fit TRBD1. Sequenced input: peripheral blood. The sequence was obtained from an adult man with Graves' ophthalmopathy. The CDR3 here is CASRGTQGDEKLFF. The DNA for the CDR3 is TGTGCCAGCAGGGGGACTCAGGGGGATGAAAAACTGTTTTTT.